The entry that follows covers one TCR beta chain sequence. PCR amplification relied on 60 Vbeta primers (plus 13 Jbeta primers). The table came from immunoSEQ multiplex PCR; TCRdb's copy has only in-frame clones and leaves some out. Altogether some 130,000 clones are present, roughly four fifths being singletons, with the ten largest covering over 2%. V lost 6 bases, J lost 6 bases, and 21 bases lay in between. There are 16 residues in the CDR3. Germline assignment: CDR1 MDHEN and CDR2 SYDVKM. The data originate from a study of cytomegalovirus exposure and HLA in healthy donors. The genes are TRBV28 and TRBJ1-5; D unresolved. The receptor was derived from a young man in good health and CMV-seronegative. The source material was PBMCs. The CDR3 is CASRSPAGGFTQPQHF. The CDR3 DNA sequence: TGTGCCAGCAGGTCCCCCGCGGGAGGGTTCACTCAGCCCCAGCATTTT.